This is a list of T cell receptor beta chains from one sample in a study of identical twins. TCRdb called the 5' RACE reads again in MiXCR, with one record for every CDR3 protein. The sample records approximately 620,000 distinct CDR3 sequences, 8.6% being singletons. The sample also formed part of further work on yellow fever vaccine responses in identical twins.

The specimen sequenced was PBMCs. All receptors come from a young woman in good health. Both conserved end residues are part of each CDR3. A D gene is named only where the DNA matches it firmly. A row's size may be missing; if present it is once, few, many or a size class.

abundance: .
d_gene: TRBD2
j_gene: TRBJ2-5
v_gene: TRBV20-1
len: 15
CDR3aa: CSARRLAGFQETQYF
CDR3nt: TGCAGTGCTAGGCGACTAGCGGGGTTCCAAGAGACCCAGTACTTC

abundance: few
d_gene: .
j_gene: TRBJ2-2
v_gene: TRBV3-1
len: 17
CDR3aa: CASSQEGLERNTGELFF
CDR3nt: TGTGCCAGCAGCCAAGAGGGTCTGGAACGGAACACCGGGGAGCTGTTTTTT

abundance: few
d_gene: TRBD2
j_gene: TRBJ2-7
v_gene: TRBV5-1
len: 16
CDR3aa: CASSLASGGQHYEQYF
CDR3nt: TGCGCCAGCAGCTTGGCGAGCGGGGGCCAGCACTACGAGCAGTACTTC

abundance: many
d_gene: .
j_gene: TRBJ2-1
v_gene: TRBV12-3/TRBV12-4
len: 15
CDR3aa: CASSPVVAENNEQFF
CDR3nt: TGTGCCAGCAGCCCCGTGGTAGCGGAAAACAATGAGCAGTTCTTC

abundance: .
d_gene: TRBD1
j_gene: TRBJ2-7
v_gene: TRBV6-1
len: 14
CDR3aa: CASTRDRAIYEQHF
CDR3nt: TGTGCCAGCACTCGGGACAGGGCTATTTACGAGCAGCACTTC

abundance: many
d_gene: .
j_gene: TRBJ2-7
v_gene: TRBV27
len: 13
CDR3aa: CASSYTYPYEQYF
CDR3nt: TGTGCCAGCAGTTATACCTACCCCTACGAGCAGTACTTC

abundance: many
d_gene: TRBD1
j_gene: TRBJ2-7
v_gene: TRBV20-1
len: 15
CDR3aa: CSAPRADRDVVEQYF
CDR3nt: TGCAGTGCCCCGCGGGCCGACAGGGATGTCGTCGAGCAGTACTTC

abundance: .
d_gene: .
j_gene: TRBJ2-3
v_gene: TRBV9
len: 13
CDR3aa: CASSVLSADTQYF
CDR3nt: TGTGCCAGCAGCGTCCTCAGCGCAGATACGCAGTATTTT

abundance: few
d_gene: .
j_gene: TRBJ2-3
v_gene: TRBV3-1
len: 11
CDR3aa: CASSHMDTQYF
CDR3nt: TGTGCCAGCAGCCACATGGATACGCAGTATTTT

abundance: few
d_gene: .
j_gene: TRBJ2-7
v_gene: TRBV28
len: 16
CDR3aa: CASRLTSGLLSYEQYF
CDR3nt: TGTGCCAGCCGCCTAACGTCAGGGTTGCTAAGCTACGAGCAGTACTTC

abundance: few
d_gene: .
j_gene: TRBJ2-5
v_gene: TRBV11-2
len: 15
CDR3aa: CASSLWARGEETQYF
CDR3nt: TGTGCCAGCAGCTTATGGGCTAGGGGTGAAGAGACCCAGTACTTC

abundance: many
d_gene: TRBD2
j_gene: TRBJ2-4
v_gene: TRBV5-1
len: 16
CDR3aa: CASSWDGGDAKNIQYF
CDR3nt: TGCGCCAGCAGCTGGGACGGGGGGGATGCCAAAAACATTCAGTACTTC

abundance: many
d_gene: TRBD1
j_gene: TRBJ1-6
v_gene: TRBV3-1
len: 15
CDR3aa: CASSQDTGGWSPLHF
CDR3nt: TGTGCCAGCAGCCAAGATACAGGGGGGTGGTCACCCCTCCACTTT

abundance: few
d_gene: TRBD1
j_gene: TRBJ2-3
v_gene: TRBV27
len: 16
CDR3aa: CASRPITGQGPDTQYF
CDR3nt: TGTGCCAGCAGACCCATCACCGGACAGGGGCCAGATACGCAGTATTTT

abundance: many
d_gene: .
j_gene: TRBJ2-7
v_gene: TRBV7-8
len: 15
CDR3aa: CASSLAVSGPYEQYF
CDR3nt: TGTGCCAGCAGCTTAGCGGTTAGCGGCCCTTACGAGCAGTACTTC

abundance: few
d_gene: .
j_gene: TRBJ2-5
v_gene: TRBV7-2
len: 15
CDR3aa: CASSLDQGARETQYF
CDR3nt: TGTGCCAGCAGCTTGGACCAGGGCGCGAGGGAGACCCAGTACTTC

abundance: .
d_gene: TRBD2
j_gene: TRBJ2-1
v_gene: TRBV5-1
len: 15
CDR3aa: CASSSTSGEGAEQFF
CDR3nt: TGCGCCAGCAGCTCAACTAGCGGGGAGGGGGCTGAGCAGTTCTTC

abundance: .
d_gene: TRBD2
j_gene: TRBJ2-3
v_gene: TRBV20-1
len: 15
CDR3aa: CSARRLRGGTDTQYF
CDR3nt: TGCAGTGCTAGGAGATTGCGGGGGGGCACAGATACGCAGTATTTT

abundance: .
d_gene: TRBD2
j_gene: TRBJ2-5
v_gene: TRBV30
len: 15
CDR3aa: CAWGASGSMEETQYF
CDR3nt: TGTGCCTGGGGGGCTAGCGGGAGTATGGAGGAGACCCAGTACTTC

abundance: many
d_gene: TRBD1
j_gene: TRBJ1-6
v_gene: TRBV2
len: 15
CDR3aa: CASSRDRQANSPLHF
CDR3nt: TGTGCCAGCAGTCGGGACAGACAAGCTAATTCACCCCTCCACTTT

abundance: .
d_gene: TRBD2
j_gene: TRBJ2-3
v_gene: TRBV2
len: 16
CDR3aa: CASSAGLAGTTDTQYF
CDR3nt: TGTGCCAGCAGTGCGGGACTAGCGGGTACTACAGATACGCAGTATTTT

abundance: few
d_gene: TRBD2
j_gene: TRBJ2-1
v_gene: TRBV28
len: 14
CDR3aa: CASLTSGTYNEQFF
CDR3nt: TGTGCCAGCCTAACTAGCGGAACCTACAATGAGCAGTTCTTC

abundance: few
d_gene: TRBD2
j_gene: TRBJ2-1
v_gene: TRBV4-1
len: 19
CDR3aa: CASSQAPPGTSGKYNEQFF
CDR3nt: TGCGCCAGCAGCCAGGCCCCCCCCGGGACTAGCGGGAAGTACAATGAGCAGTTCTTC

abundance: .
d_gene: .
j_gene: TRBJ2-7
v_gene: TRBV28
len: 12
CDR3aa: CASSSAHYEQYF
CDR3nt: TGTGCCAGCAGTTCGGCCCACTACGAGCAGTACTTC

abundance: few
d_gene: .
j_gene: TRBJ1-4
v_gene: TRBV5-1
len: 12
CDR3aa: CASSFIGEKLFF
CDR3nt: TGCGCCAGCAGCTTCATCGGTGAAAAACTGTTTTTT

abundance: many
d_gene: .
j_gene: TRBJ2-1
v_gene: TRBV5-1
len: 13
CDR3aa: CASSTGSYNEQFF
CDR3nt: TGCGCCAGCAGTACAGGGAGCTACAATGAGCAGTTCTTC

abundance: .
d_gene: .
j_gene: TRBJ1-4
v_gene: TRBV7-9
len: 16
CDR3aa: CASSLRPGSGLEKLFF
CDR3nt: TGTGCCAGCAGCTTGAGACCAGGGTCGGGCCTGGAAAAACTGTTTTTT

abundance: few
d_gene: TRBD1
j_gene: TRBJ2-3
v_gene: TRBV5-4
len: 15
CDR3aa: CASSLQGASTDTQYF
CDR3nt: TGTGCCAGCAGCTTGCAGGGGGCGAGCACAGATACGCAGTATTTT

abundance: many
d_gene: .
j_gene: TRBJ2-3
v_gene: TRBV5-1
len: 11
CDR3aa: CACTDTDTQYF
CDR3nt: TGCGCCTGCACGGACACAGATACGCAGTATTTT

abundance: many
d_gene: .
j_gene: TRBJ2-5
v_gene: TRBV29-1
len: 12
CDR3aa: CSVRDSTETQYF
CDR3nt: TGCAGCGTTCGCGACAGTACAGAGACCCAGTACTTC

abundance: .
d_gene: .
j_gene: TRBJ2-1
v_gene: TRBV6-5
len: 14
CDR3aa: CASSYIEGYNEQFF
CDR3nt: TGTGCCAGCAGTTACATAGAGGGGTACAATGAGCAGTTCTTC

abundance: .
d_gene: TRBD2
j_gene: TRBJ2-2
v_gene: TRBV9
len: 18
CDR3aa: CASSVFASGALGPGELFF
CDR3nt: TGTGCCAGCAGCGTATTTGCTAGCGGGGCCTTGGGCCCCGGGGAGCTGTTTTTT

abundance: .
d_gene: TRBD1
j_gene: TRBJ2-2
v_gene: TRBV7-2
len: 16
CDR3aa: CASSYLGTGALRELFF
CDR3nt: TGTGCCAGCAGTTACTTGGGGACAGGGGCTTTAAGGGAGCTGTTTTTT

abundance: .
d_gene: TRBD1
j_gene: TRBJ1-2
v_gene: TRBV6-5
len: 16
CDR3aa: CASSYGTGGANYGYTF
CDR3nt: TGTGCCAGCAGTTACGGGACAGGAGGAGCTAACTATGGCTACACCTTC

abundance: .
d_gene: .
j_gene: TRBJ2-1
v_gene: TRBV2
len: 16
CDR3aa: CASLNSNREGDNEQFF
CDR3nt: TGTGCCAGCCTTAATTCCAACAGAGAGGGGGACAATGAGCAGTTCTTC

abundance: many
d_gene: .
j_gene: TRBJ2-5
v_gene: TRBV7-8
len: 15
CDR3aa: CASSLAYPGQETQYF
CDR3nt: TGTGCCAGCAGCTTAGCGTACCCAGGGCAAGAGACCCAGTACTTC

abundance: .
d_gene: TRBD1
j_gene: TRBJ1-2
v_gene: TRBV6-6
len: 13
CDR3aa: CASSYTGARGYTF
CDR3nt: TGTGCCAGCAGTTACACAGGGGCTCGGGGCTACACCTTC

abundance: .
d_gene: TRBD1
j_gene: TRBJ2-1
v_gene: TRBV7-2
len: 15
CDR3aa: CASSIPGQGSREQFF
CDR3nt: TGTGCCAGCAGCATCCCGGGACAGGGTTCGCGTGAGCAGTTCTTC

abundance: few
d_gene: .
j_gene: TRBJ2-7
v_gene: TRBV9
len: 15
CDR3aa: CASSAAIDRSYEQYF
CDR3nt: TGTGCCAGCAGCGCCGCGATCGACAGGTCCTACGAGCAGTACTTC

abundance: .
d_gene: TRBD2
j_gene: TRBJ2-3
v_gene: TRBV7-9
len: 17
CDR3aa: CASSAGLAGASTDTQYF
CDR3nt: TGTGCCAGCAGCGCTGGACTAGCGGGGGCCAGCACAGATACGCAGTATTTT

abundance: few
d_gene: .
j_gene: TRBJ2-7
v_gene: TRBV11-2
len: 12
CDR3aa: CASSLGANEQYF
CDR3nt: TGTGCCAGCAGCTTAGGGGCGAACGAGCAGTACTTC

abundance: .
d_gene: .
j_gene: TRBJ2-2
v_gene: TRBV6-2/TRBV6-3
len: 14
CDR3aa: CASTPFLGSGELFF
CDR3nt: TGTGCCAGCACTCCTTTTCTCGGGTCCGGGGAGCTGTTTTTT

abundance: few
d_gene: .
j_gene: TRBJ1-5
v_gene: TRBV4-3
len: 13
CDR3aa: CASSQQTGQPQHF
CDR3nt: TGCGCCAGCAGCCAGCAGACCGGGCAGCCCCAGCATTTT

abundance: .
d_gene: .
j_gene: TRBJ2-1
v_gene: TRBV10-3
len: 15
CDR3aa: CAISESSGGGNEQFF
CDR3nt: TGTGCCATCAGTGAGTCTTCAGGGGGGGGAAATGAGCAGTTCTTC

abundance: few
d_gene: .
j_gene: TRBJ2-2
v_gene: TRBV4-2
len: 16
CDR3aa: CASSQAGTQNTGELFF
CDR3nt: TGTGCCAGCAGCCAGGCCGGGACTCAAAACACCGGGGAGCTGTTTTTT

abundance: few
d_gene: TRBD1
j_gene: TRBJ2-1
v_gene: TRBV11-2
len: 15
CDR3aa: CASSRKTGWDNEQFF
CDR3nt: TGTGCCAGCAGCCGCAAGACAGGGTGGGACAATGAGCAGTTCTTC

abundance: few
d_gene: .
j_gene: TRBJ2-7
v_gene: TRBV20-1
len: 13
CDR3aa: CSATTGRSYEQYF
CDR3nt: TGCAGTGCTACGACCGGACGTTCCTACGAGCAGTACTTC

abundance: many
d_gene: TRBD2
j_gene: TRBJ2-3
v_gene: TRBV5-5
len: 16
CDR3aa: CASSVGRTSGTDTQYF
CDR3nt: TGTGCCAGCAGCGTTGGACGGACTAGCGGAACAGATACGCAGTATTTT

abundance: few
d_gene: .
j_gene: TRBJ2-1
v_gene: TRBV6-5
len: 15
CDR3aa: CASSYIGGHRGEQFF
CDR3nt: TGTGCCAGCAGTTATATCGGAGGGCACCGAGGGGAGCAGTTCTTC

abundance: few
d_gene: TRBD1
j_gene: TRBJ2-3
v_gene: TRBV29-1
len: 14
CDR3aa: CSASGTGGKDTQYF
CDR3nt: TGCAGCGCCTCCGGGACAGGGGGCAAAGATACGCAGTATTTT

abundance: few
d_gene: .
j_gene: TRBJ2-1
v_gene: TRBV3-1
len: 15
CDR3aa: CASSQEVTMVHEQFF
CDR3nt: TGTGCCAGCAGCCAAGAAGTCACCATGGTCCATGAGCAGTTCTTC

abundance: .
d_gene: TRBD1
j_gene: TRBJ2-7
v_gene: TRBV20-1
len: 14
CDR3aa: CSARDPGGLYEQYF
CDR3nt: TGCAGTGCTAGAGATCCAGGGGGCCTGTACGAGCAGTACTTC

abundance: many
d_gene: .
j_gene: TRBJ2-7
v_gene: TRBV7-2
len: 17
CDR3aa: CASSLARGGVAYYEQYF
CDR3nt: TGTGCCAGCAGCTTAGCGCGAGGGGGAGTCGCTTACTACGAGCAGTACTTC

abundance: .
d_gene: TRBD1
j_gene: TRBJ2-1
v_gene: TRBV5-1
len: 14
CDR3aa: CASSPDRFPNEQFF
CDR3nt: TGCGCCAGCAGCCCGGACAGGTTTCCCAATGAGCAGTTCTTC

abundance: many
d_gene: .
j_gene: TRBJ2-7
v_gene: TRBV2
len: 12
CDR3aa: CASCEDSPWQYF
CDR3nt: TGTGCCAGCTGTGAGGACTCGCCATGGCAGTACTTC